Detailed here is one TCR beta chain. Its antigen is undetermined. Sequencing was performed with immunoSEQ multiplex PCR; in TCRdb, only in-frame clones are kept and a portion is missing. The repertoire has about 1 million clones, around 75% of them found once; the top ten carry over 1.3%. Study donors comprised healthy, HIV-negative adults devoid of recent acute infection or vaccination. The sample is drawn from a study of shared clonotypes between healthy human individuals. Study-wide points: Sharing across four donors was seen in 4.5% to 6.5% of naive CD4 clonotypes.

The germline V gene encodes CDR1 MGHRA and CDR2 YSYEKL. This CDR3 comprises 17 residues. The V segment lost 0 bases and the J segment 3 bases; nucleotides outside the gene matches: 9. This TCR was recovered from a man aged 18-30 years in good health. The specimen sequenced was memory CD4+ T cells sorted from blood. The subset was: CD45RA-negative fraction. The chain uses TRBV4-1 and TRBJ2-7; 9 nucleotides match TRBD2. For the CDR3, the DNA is TGCGCCAGCAGCCAAGATCTTGCTAGCGGGGACTTCTACGAGCAGTACTTC. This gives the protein CASSQDLASGDFYEQYF.